Listed below are T cell receptor beta chains from one sample, sequenced in a study of control samples from healthy donors and cancer patients. Sequenced by immunoSEQ multiplex PCR; TCRdb stores in-frame clones only, minus some. The profile covers some 120,000 clones, with roughly 90% appearing a single time and roughly 1.9% taken by the ten largest. The sample consisted of blood. The receptors come from a man younger than 35 in good health. Both conserved end residues are part of each CDR3. D genes are given only for firm matches. Clone size, where shown, is once, few, many, or a class for clones that have expanded.

D	V	J	size	CDR3	DNA
.	TRBV9	TRBJ2-3	.	CASSPQLLRDTQYF	TGTGCCAGCAGCCCTCAACTCCTGAGAGATACGCAGTATTTT
.	TRBV7-3	TRBJ2-5	.	CASSLAGPQETQYF	TGTGCCAGCAGCTTAGCGGGGCCCCAAGAGACCCAGTACTTC
.	TRBV14	TRBJ1-2	once	CASSQSVGGYTF	TGTGCCAGCAGCCAAAGTGTTGGGGGCTACACCTTC
TRBD1	TRBV9	TRBJ1-2	.	CASSATDRGGYTF	TGTGCCAGCAGCGCCACGGACAGGGGCGGCTACACCTTC
TRBD1	TRBV29-1	TRBJ2-7	.	CSVERTGRHEQYF	TGCAGCGTTGAAAGGACAGGGAGACACGAGCAGTACTTC
TRBD1	TRBV2	TRBJ2-1	.	CASSWSQGNEQFF	TGTGCCAGCAGCTGGTCACAGGGGAATGAGCAGTTCTTC
.	TRBV25-1	TRBJ2-7	.	CASSDSPGALGNYEQYF	TGTGCCAGCAGTGATTCACCAGGGGCTCTCGGTAACTACGAGCAGTACTTC
.	TRBV11-2	TRBJ1-1	.	CASSETGNTEAFF	TGTGCCAGCAGCGAAACAGGGAACACTGAAGCTTTCTTT
.	TRBV19	TRBJ1-1	.	CASSIMRDTEAFF	TGTGCCAGTAGTATCATGCGGGACACTGAAGCTTTCTTT
TRBD2	TRBV9	TRBJ2-1	once	CASSVETSGINEQFF	TGTGCCAGCAGCGTCGAAACTAGCGGGATAAATGAGCAGTTCTTC
.	TRBV30	TRBJ1-5	.	CAWSLSGPQHF	TGTGCCTGGAGTCTCAGTGGTCCCCAGCATTTT
.	TRBV7-9	TRBJ1-3	.	CASSGGGTGLRGPGNTIYF	TGCGCCAGCAGCGGGGGGGGTACTGGACTGAGAGGACCCGGAAACACCATATATTTT
TRBD1	TRBV5-5	TRBJ2-7	.	CASSPFEWDRVFYEQYF	TGTGCCAGCAGCCCTTTCGAGTGGGACAGGGTATTTTACGAGCAGTACTTC
TRBD1	TRBV30	TRBJ2-2	.	CAWHPIGQVITGELFF	TGTGCCTGGCATCCCATAGGACAGGTTATAACCGGGGAGCTGTTTTTT
.	TRBV6-5	TRBJ2-3	.	CASSSTGTDTQYF	TGTGCCAGCAGTTCCACAGGGACAGATACGCAGTATTTT
.	TRBV10-1	TRBJ1-1	.	CASSETGLGTEAFF	TGCGCCAGCAGTGAAACAGGGCTAGGCACTGAAGCTTTCTTT
.	TRBV27	TRBJ2-1	.	CASHLTNYNEQFF	TGTGCCAGCCACCTAACAAACTACAATGAGCAGTTCTTC
TRBD2	TRBV15	TRBJ2-7	.	CATSRDRGLAGGPTYEQYF	TGTGCCACCAGCAGAGATCGAGGACTAGCGGGAGGGCCTACCTACGAGCAGTACTTC
.	TRBV10-1	TRBJ2-3	.	CASRGLSSTDTQYF	TGCGCCAGCAGGGGCCTTTCTAGCACAGATACGCAGTATTTT
.	TRBV28	TRBJ1-1	.	CASSSRGRSTEAFF	TGTGCCAGCAGTTCGAGGGGGAGGTCAACTGAAGCTTTCTTT
.	TRBV5-8	TRBJ1-2	.	CASSLGRVKYGYTF	TGTGCCAGCAGCTTGGGCAGGGTGAAGTATGGCTACACCTTC
.	TRBV5-8	TRBJ1-5	.	CASSSRSYSNQPQHF	TGTGCCAGCAGCTCCCGATCGTATAGCAATCAGCCCCAGCATTTT
.	TRBV30	TRBJ1-1	.	CAWRADRYTEAFF	TGTGCCTGGAGGGCGGACAGATACACTGAAGCTTTCTTT